The 16 T cell receptor beta chains listed next were all sequenced from one sample in a study of cytomegalovirus exposure and HLA in healthy donors. 60 Vbeta and 13 Jbeta primers were used in PCR. The protocol was immunoSEQ multiplex PCR, while the TCRdb copy is restricted to in-frame clones and leaves out a portion. This sample yields about 120,000 clones, of which about three quarters are seen a single time; 2% to 3% belongs to the top ten. Specimen: PBMCs. These TCRs come from a female donor in good health and CMV-seronegative.

The chain joins TRBV5-5 to TRBJ2-3, with 11 bases that match TRBD2. The germline gives CDR1 SGHKS, CDR2 YYEKEE (reference sequence). The CDR3 extends over 16 amino acids. Unmatched junction bases numbered 5, after V lost 0 bases and J lost 5 bases. The DNA for the CDR3 is TGTGCCAGCAGCTTGGAAACTAGCGGGAGTTTAGATACGCAGTATTTT. Translating gives CASSLETSGSLDTQYF.

The V call is TRBV6-5, the J call TRBJ1-3; 8 nucleotides align to TRBD1. J lost 12 bases, V lost 5 bases, and 9 bases had no gene match. Germline V gene lookup returns CDR1 MNHEY and CDR2 SVGAGI. This CDR3 spans 13 amino acids. CDR3 sequence: CASSDNVGTGIYF. The CDR3 DNA reads as TGTGCCAGCAGTGATAACGTGGGGACAGGCATATATTTT.

The chain couples TRBV6-1 to TRBJ2-1, with 11 bases identical to TRBD2. Germline V gene data show CDR1 as MNHNS and CDR2 as SASEGT. Trimming at V came to 4 bases and at J to 2 bases, leaving 1 base not matched to a gene. The CDR3 is made up of 15 amino acids. The CDR3 sequence: CASSGSGGAYNEQFF. The CDR3 DNA reads TGTGCCAGCAGTGGTAGCGGGGGGGCCTACAATGAGCAGTTCTTC.

This clone turned up a few times. The chain joins TRBV2 to TRBJ1-5, with D possibly being TRBD1 (6 bases). Per germline, CDR1 SNHLY and CDR2 FYNNEI. CDR3 length: 13 amino acids. V lost 7 bases and J lost 7, with 14 bases in between. The CDR3 loop is CASNQGTRQPQHF. Written as DNA, the CDR3 is TGTGCCAGCAACCAGGGGACGAGGCAGCCCCAGCATTTT.

Here the CDR3 DNA reads TGTGCCAGCAGCCAAGTAACAGGGAATAACTATGGCTACACCTTC. Translation: CASSQVTGNNYGYTF. The rearrangement uses TRBV4-2 and TRBJ1-2, with D possibly matching TRBD1 (6 bases). Trimming left V 1 base short and J 1 base short, with 10 bases between. Germline assignment: CDR1 LGHNA and CDR2 YNFKEQ. There are 15 residues in the CDR3.

This chain connects TRBV30 to TRBJ2-7, with 7 bases lining up with TRBD1. The V gene end was trimmed by 3 bases and the J gene end by 2 bases; junction bases not matched to a gene: 13. Germline-derived CDR1 and CDR2 are GTSNPN and SVGIG (reference sequence). The CDR3 totals 16 residues. In DNA form, the CDR3 reads TGTGCCTGGAGCCTAACCAGGGGGATGACCGCCTACGAGCAGTACTTC. It translates to CAWSLTRGMTAYEQYF.

The chain carries TRBV2 and TRBJ2-5; D is undetermined. CDR1 SNHLY and CDR2 FYNNEI come from the germline V gene. Trimming took 7 bases from V and 4 from J, leaving 4 bases between them. The CDR3 runs 10 residues. DNA of the CDR3: TGTGCCAGCACGGGAGAGACCCAGTACTTC. This sequence encodes CASTGETQYF.

This clone was observed a handful of times. The chain uses TRBV2 and TRBJ1-3, with 8 bases lining up with TRBD1. The CDR3 loop spans 13 amino acids. Trimming took 6 bases from V and 6 from J; bases not matched to a gene: 4. Germline CDR1 is SNHLY and CDR2 is FYNNEI. Here the CDR3 reads CASRATGENTIYF. In DNA, the CDR3 is TGTGCCAGCAGGGCGACAGGGGAAAACACCATATATTTT. Full variable domain (remainder filled in from reference TRBV2 and TRBJ1-3): EPEVTQTPSHQVTQMGQEVILRCVPISNHLYFYWYRQILGQKVEFLVSFYNNEISEKSEIFDDQFSVERPDGSNFTLKIRSTKLEDSAMYFCASRATGENTIYFGEGSWLTVV.

The rearrangement links TRBV6-1 to TRBJ2-1, with 7 bases lining up with TRBD1. This CDR3 contains 13 residues. CDR1 and CDR2 from the germline V gene are MNHNS and SASEGT. With 6 bases clipped from V and 8 bases from J, the junction kept 7 bases outside the gene matches. The CDR3 DNA sequence: TGTGCCAGCAGGGTAAGGGGGCGGCATGAGCAGTTCTTC. This codes for CASRVRGRHEQFF.

The V and J genes are TRBV7-2 and TRBJ2-3; TRBD2 agrees at 7 bases. Germline V gives CDR1 SGHTA, CDR2 FQGNSA. Trimming took 2 bases from V and 1 from J; bases not matched to a gene: 6. The CDR3 extends over 16 amino acids. The CDR3 DNA follows: TGTGCCAGCAGCTTAACGGGGGGATCTGGCACAGATACGCAGTATTTT. Translating gives CASSLTGGSGTDTQYF.

This sequence joins TRBV4-1 and TRBJ2-7, with TRBD1 matching 7 bases. Germline V lookup: CDR1 MGHRA, CDR2 YSYEKL. This CDR3 is 16 amino acids long. The junction had 12 bases not matched to a gene; V was cut back by 5 bases and J by 2 bases. The CDR3 protein is CASSDRSDRRTYEQYF. The DNA of the CDR3 is TGCGCCAGCAGCGACAGATCGGACAGGAGGACCTACGAGCAGTACTTC.

This clone turned up a few times. V gene TRBV10-3 combines with J gene TRBJ1-3; 11 bases map to TRBD1. CDR3 length equals 16 residues. Trimming took 6 bases from V and 0 from J; bases not matched to a gene: 4. Germline loops: CDR1 ENHRY, CDR2 SYGVKD. The CDR3 DNA sequence: TGTGCCATCAGCGGGACAGGGGGAAACTCTGGAAACACCATATATTTT. Protein product: CAISGTGGNSGNTIYF.

This chain joins TRBV11-1 and TRBJ1-1, with D uncertain. Germline V gives CDR1 SGHAT, CDR2 FQDESV (reference sequence). The CDR3 sequence is 11 residues long. Trimming took off 6 bases at V and 8 bases at J, with 10 bases between the two ends. The CDR3 loop reads CASREVEEAFF. DNA of the CDR3: TGTGCCAGCAGGGAGGTGGAGGAAGCTTTCTTT.

V usage is TRBV7-2 and J usage is TRBJ2-2; D may be TRBD2 (5 bases). With 8 bases removed from V and 2 bases from J, the gap between germline ends came to 15 bases. The germline V gene has CDR1 SGHTA and CDR2 FQGNSA. The CDR3 is 15 amino acids. The CDR3 DNA reads as TGTGCCAGCGGCGGGCAGGCGGGCAACACCGGGGAGCTGTTTTTT. It yields the protein CASGGQAGNTGELFF.

V and J are TRBV10-3 and TRBJ1-2, with a tentative D call TRBD1 (6 bases). The CDR3 length is 15 residues. V lost 6 bases and J lost 7, with 21 bases in between. Germline CDR1 ENHRY, CDR2 SYGVKD. The CDR3: CAISPVEQGRSGYTF. The CDR3 DNA follows: TGTGCCATCAGCCCGGTAGAACAGGGTAGGAGTGGCTACACCTTC.

This clone appeared once. The chain has TRBV5-4 and TRBJ2-3; 8 bases are a match to TRBD2. CDR3 length equals 17 residues. The J segment lost 1 base and the V segment lost 4 bases, leaving 11 bases of the junction unmatched. Germline V gives CDR1 SGHNT, CDR2 YYREEE (reference sequence). CDR3 in DNA: TGTGCCAGCAGCCGAAAGGTTAGCGGGGTGGGCACAGATACGCAGTATTTT. Translating it yields CASSRKVSGVGTDTQYF. The full variable domain, rest sourced from reference TRBV5-4 and TRBJ2-3, is ETGVTQSPTHLIKTRGQQVTLRCSSQSGHNTVSWYQQALGQGPQFIFQYYREEENGRGNFPPRFSGLQFPNYSSELNVNALELDDSALYLCASSRKVSGVGTDTQYFGPGTRLTVL.